These 10 T cell receptor beta chains were all obtained from the same sample, sequenced in a study of identical twins. A single record per CDR3 protein comes from TCRdb applying MiXCR to the 5' RACE reads. Among some 900,000 distinct CDR3 sequences listed, more than 9% were seen once. These sequences were also reported in another study, on yellow fever vaccine responses in identical twins.

Sequencing used PBMCs. The receptor source for this set is a young woman in good health.

The chain links TRBV28 to TRBJ2-4, with 8 bases lining up with TRBD2. This CDR3 has 18 residues. Per the germline V gene, CDR1 is MDHEN and CDR2 is SYDVKM. After removal of 6 bases from V and 4 bases from J, the junction contained 17 bases not matched to a gene. This chain's CDR3 is CASSPSGTSPTSKNIQYF. The CDR3 coding sequence is TGTGCCAGCAGCCCATCGGGGACTAGTCCGACCTCAAAAAACATTCAGTACTTC.

The rearrangement uses TRBV6-1 and TRBJ1-5, with TRBD1 as a possible D gene (5 bases). The CDR3 consists of 15 residues. Germline CDR1 and CDR2: MNHNS and SASEGT. Trimming took off 6 bases at V and 2 bases at J, with 14 bases between the two ends. The CDR3 bases are TGTGCCAGCAGGCCCGCCCAGGGAGGCAATCAGCCCCAGCATTTT. Translated: CASRPAQGGNQPQHF.

This clonotype was seen only a few times. The J gene is TRBJ1-2, the V gene TRBV6-2 or TRBV6-3; the D gene is possibly TRBD1 (6 bases). Trimming removed 2 bases at V and 3 bases at J, with 7 bases between. Germline V gene sequence: CDR1 MNHEY, CDR2 SVGEGT. The CDR3 sequence is 13 residues long. The CDR3: CASSYEGDYGYTF. CDR3 in DNA: TGTGCCAGCAGTTACGAGGGGGACTATGGCTACACCTTC.

The chain links TRBV6-5 to TRBJ1-6; TRBD1 is a possible D gene (6 bases). This CDR3 contains 18 residues. Germline values: CDR1 MNHEY, CDR2 SVGAGI. The V end lost 0 bases, the J end lost 5 bases, and 17 bases lay between the germline ends. This chain's CDR3 is CASSYSMVGGGNNSPLHF. CDR3 bases: TGTGCCAGCAGTTACTCGATGGTAGGAGGGGGAAATAATTCACCCCTCCACTTT.

The chain combines TRBV12-3 or TRBV12-4 with TRBJ1-1; perhaps TRBD1 as D (6 bases). V was clipped by 5 bases and J by 4 bases, with 17 bases between them. CDR3 length equals 15 residues. The CDR3, as DNA: TGTGCCAGCAGTCTAGGGAACAGGGACATCACTGAAGCTTTCTTT. As protein: CASSLGNRDITEAFF.

A few counts support this clonotype. The chain has TRBV6-5 and TRBJ2-1; D is undetermined. The CDR3 extends over 14 amino acids. Germline values: CDR1 MNHEY, CDR2 SVGAGI. V lost 0 bases to trimming and J lost 10 bases, with 13 bases between them. DNA of the CDR3: TGTGCCAGCAGTTACTCGGTGGGCGACGGGGAGCAGTTCTTC. Protein product: CASSYSVGDGEQFF.

The chain couples TRBV28 to TRBJ2-7, with 7 bases matching TRBD2. The V and J ends lost 2 bases and 3 bases, in that order; junction bases with no gene match: 7. Looked up from germline, CDR1 is MDHEN and CDR2 is SYDVKM. This CDR3 contains 15 residues. The CDR3 bases are TGTGCCAGCAGTTTAGGACTAGAGGGGCACTACGAGCAGTACTTC. Translation gives CASSLGLEGHYEQYF.

The CDR3 protein is CASSLRGGGETDTQYF. The DNA of the CDR3 is TGTGCCAGCAGCCTTCGGGGCGGGGGGGAAACAGATACGCAGTATTTT. The V call is TRBV12-3 or TRBV12-4, the J call TRBJ2-3, with 9 bases lining up with TRBD2. The CDR3 contains 16 residues. Trimming took 6 bases from V and 3 from J; bases not matched to a gene: 10.

The chain is built from TRBV3-1 and TRBJ2-3; possible D gene TRBD2, 6 bases. Per the germline V gene, CDR1 is LGHDT and CDR2 is YNNKEL (reference sequence). The CDR3 consists of 17 residues. V gave up 0 bases and J gave up 4 bases, with 17 bases separating them. The CDR3 region is CASSQDLIAGISDTQYF. In nucleotides, the CDR3 is TGTGCCAGCAGCCAAGATCTGATCGCGGGGATTTCAGATACGCAGTATTTT.

This clonotype was observed a few times. The chain has TRBV4-1 and TRBJ2-1; 7 nucleotides match TRBD2. Germline V lookup: CDR1 MGHRA, CDR2 YSYEKL. The CDR3 loop spans 17 amino acids. Unmatched junction bases numbered 12, after V lost 3 bases and J lost 4 bases. The CDR3 nucleotides read TGCGCCAGCAGCCATGACCTCCGGGGGGTGAATTACAATGAGCAGTTCTTC. This codes for CASSHDLRGVNYNEQFF.